This entry is about one T cell receptor (beta chain). As yet, its antigen is unknown. The data are from a study of breast tumors, draining lymph nodes, adjacent tissues. Overall study findings and caveats: Compared with basal-like, luminal-like tumors shared significantly more repertoire with nontumor tissue. Tumor TCR diversity was below lymph nodes but above nontumor tissue. The lymph node origin of tumor T cells was framed as consistent with a hypothesis, not demonstrated. Most tumor T cells seemingly derive from lymph node, then expand in tumor.

From the multiplex PCR reads, TCRdb called clonotypes with MiXCR, one entry per CDR3 protein. This sample carries 17,000 or so distinct CDR3 sequences, about 60% of them seen once, and the ten largest clones take 15% to 20%. The V gene lost 4 bases and the J gene lost 5 bases, with 14 bases spanning the gap. The CDR3 sequence is 14 residues long. Germline loops: CDR1 LNHDA, CDR2 SQIVND (reference sequence). This clonotype originated in a female donor with breast cancer. Some clones in this sample may be carry-over from other donors' samples. V usage is TRBV19 and J usage is TRBJ1-2, with unresolved D. Specimen: tumor-adjacent breast tissue. The CDR3 spells CASSTDWDPYGYTF. The CDR3 DNA follows: TGTGCCAGTAGTACCGACTGGGATCCGTATGGCTACACCTTC.